Below, one T cell receptor beta chain is given with its context. No antigen is known for it. These data come from a study of shared clonotypes between healthy human individuals. Per germline, CDR1 SGHRS and CDR2 YFSETQ. The V segment lost 0 bases and the J segment 3 bases; nucleotides outside the gene matches: 6. The CDR3 contains 16 residues. TCRdb keeps only in-frame clones here, not all; method: immunoSEQ multiplex PCR. The repertoire consists of about 1 million clones, with more than 60% occurring once and the leading ten covering over 1.3%. Study outcomes and limitations: Estimated richness was generally greater in naive than memory subsets. Depth was large, yet rarefaction showed that sorted-subset sequencing was incomplete.

The chain recombines TRBV5-1 with TRBJ1-1; 9 nucleotides align to TRBD1. The sequenced material came from memory CD4+ T cells sorted from blood. Specified subset: CD45RA-negative fraction. This TCR was sampled from a man aged 18 to 30 in good health. CDR3: CASSLVGQGLDTEAFF. CDR3 DNA: TGCGCCAGCAGCTTGGTGGGACAGGGCCTTGACACTGAAGCTTTCTTT.